Following are 28 T cell receptor beta chains from one sample sequenced in a study of control samples from healthy donors and cancer patients. Here immunoSEQ multiplex PCR was the method, and the copy in TCRdb shows in-frame clones only, minus some. This table has over 150,000 clones, 90% appearing once. Specimen: blood. Receptor source: a woman in her forties or fifties in good health.

The chain uses TRBV28 and TRBJ1-4; D not resolved. Trimming stripped 5 bases from V and 1 base from J, with 8 bases between. CDR3 length: 14 amino acids. Germline CDR1 and CDR2: MDHEN and SYDVKM. The CDR3 is CASSRRGTNEKLFF. CDR3 DNA: TGTGCCAGCAGTCGTCGGGGAACTAATGAAAAACTGTTTTTT.

V gene TRBV5-1 combines with J gene TRBJ1-1, with D unresolved. The CDR3 contains 13 residues. The germline gives CDR1 SGHRS, CDR2 YFSETQ. Trimming pared 6 bases from V and 1 base from J, leaving 10 bases between. The chain's CDR3 is CASTSGSNTEAFF. CDR3 sequence (DNA): TGCGCCAGCACCTCGGGTTCGAACACTGAAGCTTTCTTT.

This chain uses TRBV20-1 with TRBJ2-1; 10 bases fit TRBD2. The CDR3 is made up of 11 amino acids. Germline assignment: CDR1 DFQATT and CDR2 SNEGSKA (reference sequence). The J segment lost 15 bases and the V segment lost 6 bases, leaving 8 bases of the junction unmatched. CDR3 sequence reads: CSAILAGRGFF. The CDR3 DNA is TGCAGTGCAATACTAGCGGGGCGGGGGTTCTTC.

This clone was detected once. The chain recombines TRBV6-5 with TRBJ1-1, with D tentatively TRBD1 (5 bases). V was clipped by 2 bases and J by 11 bases, with 9 bases between them. The CDR3 consists of 11 residues. Germline V gene sequence: CDR1 MNHEY, CDR2 SVGAGI. The CDR3 coding sequence is TGTGCCAGCAGTTACCGTGGGGCGGCTTTCTTT. This codes for CASSYRGAAFF.

The chain recombines TRBV5-1 with TRBJ2-7, with 8 bases matching TRBD1. The length of the CDR3 is 13 residues. Trimming at V came to 7 bases and at J to 6 bases, leaving 9 bases not matched to a gene. Germline assignment: CDR1 SGHRS and CDR2 YFSETQ. The DNA of the CDR3 is TGCGCCAGCTTCCCAGACAGGGGAGGCGAGCAGTACTTC. Translation gives CASFPDRGGEQYF. The whole variable domain, filled in from reference TRBV5-1 and TRBJ2-7, reads KAGVTQTPRYLIKTRGQQVTLSCSPISGHRSVSWYQQTPGQGLQFLFEYFSETQRNKGNFPGRFSGRQFSNSRSEMNVSTLELGDSALYLCASFPDRGGEQYFGPGTRLTVT.

V gene TRBV5-8 combines with J gene TRBJ2-2; D gene ambiguous. The CDR3 sequence is 15 residues long. V lost 0 bases to trimming and J lost 3 bases, with 9 bases between them. Per germline, CDR1 SGHTS and CDR2 YDEGEE. The CDR3 sequence is CASSLAVRDTGELFF. Written as DNA, the CDR3 is TGTGCCAGCAGCTTGGCCGTGCGAGACACCGGGGAGCTGTTTTTT.

The chain combines TRBV4-1 with TRBJ2-5, with 11 positions matching TRBD2. Germline CDR1 and CDR2: MGHRA and YSYEKL. The CDR3 length is 14 residues. V shed 4 bases, J shed 7 bases, and the junction held 5 bases outside the gene matches. CDR3 region: CASSLLAGDGTQYF. Here the CDR3 DNA reads TGCGCCAGCAGCCTACTAGCGGGAGACGGGACCCAGTACTTC.

The chain couples TRBV6-2 or TRBV6-3 to TRBJ1-2, with no clear D. V was pared by 4 bases and J by 8 bases, with 17 bases between. Per the germline V gene, CDR1 is MNHEY and CDR2 is SVGEGT. The CDR3 runs to 14 residues. The CDR3 DNA reads as TGTGCCAGCAGTTTCACCTCCGGGAATGGGGGCTACACCTTC. This gives the protein CASSFTSGNGGYTF.

The CDR3 region is CASSLAGNRLSPLHF. In nucleotides, the CDR3 is TGCGCCAGCAGCTTGGCGGGGAATCGTTTGTCACCCCTCCACTTT. The chain combines TRBV5-1 with TRBJ1-6; no firm D call. V was trimmed by 0 bases and J by 10 bases, leaving 14 bases between them. From germline, CDR1 is SGHRS and CDR2 YFSETQ. This CDR3 has 15 residues.

The chain joins TRBV11-1 to TRBJ2-7; 8 bases are a match to TRBD2. V lost 0 bases to trimming and J lost 3 bases; unmatched junction nucleotides: 4. The germline gives CDR1 SGHAT, CDR2 FQDESV (reference sequence). The length of the CDR3 is 15 residues. The CDR3 region has the DNA TGTGCCAGCAGCTTAGCGGCTAGCGGGTTCTACGAGCAGTACTTC. It codes for CASSLAASGFYEQYF.

The V and J genes are TRBV24-1 and TRBJ2-1; D is uncertain. V dropped 4 bases and J dropped 3 bases, with 12 bases sitting between them. In germline, CDR1 is KGHDR, CDR2 SFDVKD. This CDR3 has 15 residues. Written as DNA, the CDR3 is TGTGCCACCAGTGACGGATACTCCTACTACAATGAGCAGTTCTTC. Translating it yields CATSDGYSYYNEQFF.

The chain uses TRBV6-2 or TRBV6-3 and TRBJ2-5; D unresolved. This CDR3 contains 12 residues. Germline V gene lookup returns CDR1 MNHEY and CDR2 SVGEGT. The V and J ends lost 7 bases and 7 bases respectively, with 13 bases between them. The CDR3 reads CASTPRKGTQYF. For the CDR3, the DNA is TGTGCCAGCACCCCACGGAAGGGGACCCAGTACTTC.

This clone is a singleton in its sample. This rearrangement joins TRBV10-3 to TRBJ1-2; D is unresolved. Germline V CDR1 and CDR2: ENHRY, SYGVKD. The V end lost 2 bases, the J end lost 8 bases, and 15 bases lay between the germline ends. This CDR3 spans 14 amino acids. CDR3 nucleotide sequence: TGTGCCATCAGTGAGATGGGAGCTGCTATCGGCTACACCTTC. Encoded protein: CAISEMGAAIGYTF.

The chain couples TRBV28 to TRBJ1-1; no firm D call. Per germline, CDR1 MDHEN and CDR2 SYDVKM. The length of the CDR3 is 11 residues. Trimming took off 7 bases at V and 7 bases at J, with 10 bases between the two ends. Here the CDR3 DNA reads TGTGCCAGCACGAATTGGTTTGAAGCTTTCTTT. Protein product: CASTNWFEAFF.

A remark on this clone: Other DNA sequences in the same sample also yield this CDR3. The chain uses TRBV5-4 and TRBJ2-5, with D perhaps assigned TRBD1 or TRBD2 (6 bases each). Germline V CDR1 and CDR2: SGHNT, YYREEE (reference sequence). V was clipped by 4 bases and J by 5 bases, with 15 bases between them. The CDR3 sequence is 14 residues long. The CDR3 bases are TGTGCCAGCAGCCTATCCGGGGGCCGGGAGACCCAGTACTTC. Amino acids: CASSLSGGRETQYF.

In this sample, this clone turned up once. This chain connects TRBV3-1 (or the pseudogene TRBV3-2) to TRBJ2-7, with 14 bases lining up with TRBD2. The V gene's germline CDR1 is LGHDT and CDR2 YNNKEL (reference sequence). The junction had 2 bases not matched to a gene; V was cut back by 6 bases and J by 4 bases. The CDR3 has 14 amino acids. This CDR3 is CASRGTSGSYEQYF. CDR3 coding DNA: TGTGCCAGCAGGGGGACTAGCGGGAGTTACGAGCAGTACTTC.

The chain uses TRBV5-1 and TRBJ2-5; D tentatively fits TRBD1 or TRBD2 (5 bases each). This CDR3 contains 16 residues. Trimming shortened V by 1 base and J by 2 bases, and 15 bases separated the two germline ends. Germline V gene data show CDR1 as SGHRS and CDR2 as YFSETQ. The CDR3 coding sequence is TGCGCCAGCAGCTTGCAGGGTCTAGCTGGGCAAGAGACCCAGTACTTC. Translation: CASSLQGLAGQETQYF.

This chain uses TRBV19 with TRBJ2-7, with 10 bases lining up with TRBD1. The germline V gene encodes CDR1 LNHDA and CDR2 SQIVND (reference sequence). This CDR3 spans 14 amino acids. V trimming: 7 bases; J trimming: 7 bases; junction bases outside the gene matches: 10. CDR3 nucleotide sequence: TGTGCCAGTACCCAGGACAGGGGGGCTCGGGAGCAGTACTTC. Protein sequence: CASTQDRGAREQYF.

The chain has TRBV5-4 and TRBJ2-1, with 7 bases matching TRBD1. J lost 7 bases, V lost 4 bases, and 2 bases had no gene match. CDR3 size: 12 residues. In germline, CDR1 is SGHNT, CDR2 YYREEE (reference sequence). CDR3 in amino acids: CASSPDRNEQFF. The CDR3 DNA follows: TGTGCCAGCAGCCCGGACAGGAATGAGCAGTTCTTC.

This clone was detected once. The chain recombines TRBV6-1 with TRBJ2-1, with 9 positions matching TRBD2. The CDR3 is made up of 20 amino acids. The V segment lost 3 bases and the J segment 9 bases; nucleotides outside the gene matches: 24. Per the germline V gene, CDR1 is MNHNS and CDR2 is SASEGT. CDR3 loop: CASSERGGGATKISLGEQFF. The DNA of the CDR3 is TGTGCCAGCAGTGAGCGCGGCGGGGGGGCCACTAAGATTAGCCTCGGTGAGCAGTTCTTC.

This sequence joins TRBV4-1 and TRBJ1-4, with D maybe TRBD1 (5 bases). Trimming took off 4 bases at V and 0 bases at J, with 9 bases between the two ends. CDR1 and CDR2 (germline): MGHRA, YSYEKL. The CDR3 covers 15 residues. The CDR3: CASSPRVATNEKLFF. The CDR3 nucleotides read TGCGCCAGCAGCCCCAGGGTTGCAACTAATGAAAAACTGTTTTTT.

This clone occurred a few times. The chain combines TRBV27 with TRBJ1-5; D gene uncertain. CDR1 is MNHEY and CDR2 is SMNVEV in the germline V gene (reference sequence). The CDR3 sequence is 13 residues long. Trimming left V 5 bases short and J 7 bases short, with 12 bases between. The CDR3, as DNA: TGTGCCAGCAGTAACGTCCAATACCAGCCCCAGCATTTT. It specifies CASSNVQYQPQHF.

The V gene is TRBV29-1, the J gene TRBJ1-1; 9 bases fit TRBD1. The V segment lost 6 bases and the J segment 0 bases; nucleotides outside the gene matches: 5. There are 14 residues in the CDR3. Per the germline V gene, CDR1 is SQVTM and CDR2 is ANQGSEA. This chain's CDR3 is CSVKRTGVNTEAFF. The CDR3, as DNA: TGCAGCGTAAAACGGACAGGGGTGAACACTGAAGCTTTCTTT.

The rearrangement joins TRBV4-3 to TRBJ1-1; D call uncertain. CDR1 and CDR2 (germline): LGHNA, YSLEER. The V gene lost 4 bases and the J gene lost 5 bases, with 14 bases spanning the gap. The CDR3 has 14 residues. CDR3 DNA sequence: TGCGCCAGCAGCCTCAGGCCCCAAGGAACTGAAGCTTTCTTT. Protein product: CASSLRPQGTEAFF.

J is TRBJ2-7 and V is TRBV29-1; D is ambiguous. CDR1 SQVTM and CDR2 ANQGSEA come from the germline V gene. This CDR3 spans 11 amino acids. Trimming removed 6 bases at V and 0 bases at J, with 6 bases between. The DNA of the CDR3 is TGCAGCGTGACGACCTCCTACGAGCAGTACTTC. This gives the protein CSVTTSYEQYF.

The rearrangement links TRBV10-1 to TRBJ1-5; D ambiguous. This CDR3 region has 15 residues. V dropped 6 bases and J dropped 5 bases, with 17 bases sitting between them. CDR1 and CDR2 (germline): WNHNN, SYGVQD (reference sequence). The CDR3 reads CASSRRGRLHQPQHF. The DNA of the CDR3 is TGCGCCAGCAGCCGAAGAGGCAGGTTGCATCAGCCCCAGCATTTT.

The V call is TRBV5-5, the J call TRBJ1-4; possible D gene TRBD1, 5 bases. There are 16 residues in the CDR3. CDR1 is SGHKS and CDR2 is YYEKEE in the germline V gene (reference sequence). Between the trimmed V and J ends, which lost 1 base and 10 bases, there was a span of 20 bases. The CDR3 DNA sequence: TGTGCCAGCAGCTTGTCGTTTGCGGGGGATGGAAGAAAACTGTTTTTT. It encodes CASSLSFAGDGRKLFF. Full variable domain (missing parts from reference TRBV5-5 and TRBJ1-4): DAGVTQSPTHLIKTRGQQVTLRCSPISGHKSVSWYQQVLGQGPQFIFQYYEKEERGRGNFPDRFSARQFPNYSSELNVNALLLGDSALYLCASSLSFAGDGRKLFFGSGTQLSVL.

This chain links TRBV28 with TRBJ1-4; D unclear. V was pared by 2 bases and J by 8 bases, with 12 bases between. Germline CDR1 MDHEN, CDR2 SYDVKM. The length of the CDR3 is 14 residues. The CDR3 here is CASSLPAEGEKLFF. Here the CDR3 DNA reads TGTGCCAGCAGTTTACCTGCCGAGGGAGAAAAACTGTTTTTT.